A single sample is the source of the 29 T cell receptor beta chains below, sequenced in a study of T cell changes during pregnancy in multiple sclerosis. Here immunoSEQ multiplex PCR was the method, and the copy in TCRdb shows in-frame clones only, minus some. The data hold tens of thousands of clones, with approximately 92% observed a single time. Sequenced here: CD4+ T cells from peripheral blood mononuclear cells, sampled in the third trimester of pregnancy. Source of these receptors: a female donor with multiple sclerosis, enrolled in a pregnancy study.

The V and J genes are TRBV7-8 and TRBJ2-1; 7 nucleotides align to TRBD2. CDR3 length: 15 amino acids. Germline V gene sequence: CDR1 SGHVS, CDR2 FQNEAQ. V was pared by 5 bases and J by 3 bases, with 7 bases of the junction left unmatched. The DNA of the CDR3 is TGTGCCAGCAGCATACAGATAGCGGGCTACAATGAGCAGTTCTTC. It encodes CASSIQIAGYNEQFF.

The chain has TRBV6-5 and TRBJ2-2, with D uncertain. The length of the CDR3 is 12 residues. CDR1 is MNHEY, CDR2 SVGAGI, per germline. The V end was cut by 4 bases, the J end by 4 bases, with 4 bases between. CDR3 DNA sequence: TGTGCCAGCAGTTCCAGCACCGGGGAGCTGTTTTTT. Translating it yields CASSSSTGELFF.

The rearrangement joins TRBV6-6 to TRBJ2-1, with 12 nucleotides matching TRBD2. Trimming took 0 bases from V and 12 from J; bases not matched to a gene: 0. The CDR3 has 13 residues. CDR1 is MNHNY, CDR2 SVGAGI, per germline (reference sequence). The CDR3 DNA reads as TGTGCCAGCAGTTACTCGGGACTAGCGGGGCAGTTCTTC. Its protein product is CASSYSGLAGQFF.

The chain combines TRBV28 with TRBJ2-1; D uncertain. Trimming took off 2 bases at V and 6 bases at J, with 14 bases between the two ends. The CDR3 loop spans 15 amino acids. The germline CDR1 and CDR2 sequences are MDHEN and SYDVKM. This CDR3 is CASSLAGATGNEQFF. DNA of the CDR3: TGTGCCAGCAGTTTAGCCGGAGCAACCGGCAATGAGCAGTTCTTC.

The chain has TRBV2 and TRBJ1-1; D might be TRBD1 (5 bases). Germline values: CDR1 SNHLY, CDR2 FYNNEI. The CDR3 length is 14 residues. The V end lost 4 bases, the J end lost 5 bases, and 14 bases lay between the germline ends. In DNA form, the CDR3 reads TGTGCCAGCAGTGCGCAGGGTGGAAAGACTGAAGCTTTCTTT. Protein sequence: CASSAQGGKTEAFF.

The chain joins TRBV28 to TRBJ1-5, with D hard to call. The germline CDR1 and CDR2 sequences are MDHEN and SYDVKM. V lost 3 bases and J 0 bases, leaving 9 bases between the germline ends. CDR3 size: 15 residues. CDR3 nucleotides: TGTGCCAGCAGTTTGGGAGGATATAGCAATCAGCCCCAGCATTTT. Its translation is CASSLGGYSNQPQHF.

V and J are TRBV5-6 and TRBJ2-1, with D maybe TRBD1 (6 bases). Germline CDR1 SGHDT, CDR2 YYEEEE. The CDR3 sequence is 14 residues long. V lost 4 bases and J lost 4, with 12 bases in between. The CDR3 region is CASSRWDTYNEQFF. CDR3 bases: TGTGCCAGCAGCCGATGGGACACTTACAATGAGCAGTTCTTC. Looking up the rest from reference TRBV5-6 and TRBJ2-1 gives the full variable domain: DAGVTQSPTHLIKTRGQQVTLRCSPKSGHDTVSWYQQALGQGPQFIFQYYEEEERQRGNFPDRFSGHQFPNYSSELNVNALLLGDSALYLCASSRWDTYNEQFFGPGTRLTVL.

The rearrangement links TRBV7-9 to TRBJ2-7; perhaps TRBD2 as D (5 bases). The germline gives CDR1 SEHNR, CDR2 FQNEAQ (reference sequence). Trimming shortened V by 1 base and J by 9 bases, and 13 bases separated the two germline ends. The CDR3 loop spans 13 amino acids. The CDR3, as DNA: TGTGCCAGCAGCTTAGGCCGGACGGGATTGCAGTACTTC. Its translation: CASSLGRTGLQYF. Using reference TRBV7-9 and TRBJ2-7 for the parts outside the CDR3, the full variable domain is DTGVSQNPRHKITKRGQNVTFRCDPISEHNRLYWYRQTLGQGPEFLTYFQNEAQLEKSRLLSDRFSAERPKGSFSTLEIQRTEQGDSAMYLCASSLGRTGLQYFGPGTRLTVT.

V gene TRBV2 combines with J gene TRBJ1-1; TRBD1 matches at 7 bases. The CDR3 totals 13 residues. J gave up 10 bases and V 5 bases, and 10 bases lay outside the gene matches. Germline V gives CDR1 SNHLY, CDR2 FYNNEI. CDR3 in amino acids: CASSNDRDGGAFF. DNA for the CDR3: TGTGCCAGCAGTAATGACAGGGACGGTGGAGCTTTCTTT.

The genes are TRBV6-5 and TRBJ2-7; 7 bases align to TRBD1. J lost 4 bases, V lost 0 bases, and 6 bases had no gene match. Germline-derived CDR1 and CDR2 are MNHEY and SVGAGI. CDR3 length: 15 amino acids. The chain's CDR3 is CASSYSPDRVYEQYF. The CDR3 nucleotides read TGTGCCAGCAGTTACTCGCCTGACAGGGTATACGAGCAGTACTTC.

V gene TRBV7-2 combines with J gene TRBJ1-3, with 10 bases identical to TRBD1. CDR1 SGHTA and CDR2 FQGNSA come from the germline V gene. The CDR3 contains 16 residues. Trimming removed 5 bases from V and 2 bases from J; junction bases left unmatched: 6. This CDR3 reads CASSRDRGIAGNTIYF. The DNA of the CDR3 is TGTGCCAGCAGCCGGGACAGGGGAATTGCTGGAAACACCATATATTTT.

The chain combines TRBV27 with TRBJ2-2, with 9 bases identical to TRBD2. Germline values: CDR1 MNHEY, CDR2 SMNVEV (reference sequence). V trimming: 5 bases; J trimming: 1 base; junction bases outside the gene matches: 14. The CDR3 covers 19 residues. CDR3 DNA: TGTGCCAGCAGTCCCACATTGAGACTAGCGGTTATGAACACCGGGGAGCTGTTTTTT. The encoded protein is CASSPTLRLAVMNTGELFF.

The chain couples TRBV30 to TRBJ2-5, with D uncertain. The CDR3 sequence is 14 residues long. V shed 8 bases and J shed 2 bases, with 18 bases lying between them. From germline, CDR1 is GTSNPN and CDR2 SVGIG (reference sequence). The CDR3 reads CALRHSFVQETQYF. CDR3 sequence (DNA): TGTGCCCTTAGGCACAGTTTCGTTCAAGAGACCCAGTACTTC.

In this sample, this clone turned up once. V usage is TRBV7-9 and J usage is TRBJ2-3, with D possibly TRBD2 on 7 matching bases. Germline V CDR1 and CDR2: SEHNR, FQNEAQ (reference sequence). Trimming shortened V by 1 base and J by 2 bases, and 13 bases separated the two germline ends. This CDR3 is built from 16 residues. Here the CDR3 DNA reads TGTGCCAGCAGCTTAGAGGGGGGGTTTTCCACAGATACGCAGTATTTT. This sequence encodes CASSLEGGFSTDTQYF. The full variable domain, completed using reference TRBV7-9 and TRBJ2-3, is DTGVSQNPRHKITKRGQNVTFRCDPISEHNRLYWYRQTLGQGPEFLTYFQNEAQLEKSRLLSDRFSAERPKGSFSTLEIQRTEQGDSAMYLCASSLEGGFSTDTQYFGPGTRLTVL.

The J gene is TRBJ2-3, the V gene TRBV5-1, with D perhaps matching TRBD2 (6 bases). In germline, CDR1 is SGHRS, CDR2 YFSETQ. V lost 4 bases, J lost 2 bases, and 11 bases lay in between. This CDR3 spans 14 amino acids. The CDR3 is CASSPGTPTDTQYF. The CDR3 nucleotides are TGCGCCAGCAGCCCAGGGACTCCCACAGATACGCAGTATTTT.

J is TRBJ2-5 and V is TRBV5-6, with a possible D match to TRBD2 (6 bases). This CDR3 comprises 17 residues. The V end lost 0 bases, the J end lost 7 bases, and 22 bases lay between the germline ends. CDR1 SGHDT and CDR2 YYEEEE come from the germline V gene. DNA for the CDR3: TGTGCCAGCAGCTTGGGTCCTAGCGCAGTGAATAGGGTGACCCAGTACTTC. Translation: CASSLGPSAVNRVTQYF.

DNA of the CDR3: TGTGCCAGCAGTCGGGACAGTAGAAACACCATATATTTT. This translates into CASSRDSRNTIYF. This sequence joins TRBV6-5 and TRBJ1-3; 7 nucleotides match TRBD1. Per germline, CDR1 MNHEY and CDR2 SVGAGI. This CDR3 has 13 residues. V trimming: 5 bases; J trimming: 5 bases; junction bases outside the gene matches: 3.

The chain employs TRBV6-5 and TRBJ1-1; the D gene is possibly TRBD1 (5 bases). V lost 1 base to trimming and J lost 11 bases, with 14 bases between them. The CDR3 contains 13 residues. Germline V gene lookup returns CDR1 MNHEY and CDR2 SVGAGI. The CDR3 DNA reads as TGTGCCAGCAGTTACTTCGGTAGGGGCAATGCTTTCTTT. It yields the protein CASSYFGRGNAFF.

The CDR3 bases are TGTGCCAGCAGTTTAAGGATGCTCACAGGGGCCGGGGGTCAGCCCCAGCATTTT. This codes for CASSLRMLTGAGGQPQHF. The chain recombines TRBV27 with TRBJ1-5; the match to TRBD1 covers 7 bases. The germline CDR1 and CDR2 sequences are MNHEY and SMNVEV (reference sequence). The CDR3 is made up of 18 amino acids. J lost 6 bases, V lost 2 bases, and 16 bases had no gene match.

The gene calls are TRBV13 and TRBJ2-3; 9 bases align to TRBD2. The CDR3 consists of 16 residues. Germline loops: CDR1 PRHDT, CDR2 FYEKMQ (reference sequence). Losses at the gene ends were 2 bases for V and 5 bases for J; bases not matched to a gene: 8. This chain's CDR3 is CASSLSSGSGVDTQYF. CDR3 coding DNA: TGTGCCAGCAGCTTAAGTAGCGGGAGTGGAGTAGATACGCAGTATTTT.

This CDR3 is CASSRQGWGEKYF. CDR3 sequence (DNA): TGTGCCAGCAGCCGACAGGGATGGGGAGAGAAGTACTTC. The V call is TRBV7-6, the J call TRBJ2-7, with TRBD1 identical over 7 bases. After removal of 5 bases from V and 11 bases from J, the junction contained 12 bases not matched to a gene. Germline loops: CDR1 SGHVS, CDR2 FNYEAQ. The CDR3 runs to 13 residues.

The genes are TRBV5-4 and TRBJ2-3; 8 nucleotides agree with TRBD1. Germline loops: CDR1 SGHNT, CDR2 YYREEE (reference sequence). The junction had 11 bases not matched to a gene; V was cut back by 3 bases and J by 5 bases. The CDR3 totals 16 residues. The CDR3 here is CASSSRGPISGDTQYF. CDR3 bases: TGTGCCAGCAGCTCCAGGGGGCCTATCTCCGGAGATACGCAGTATTTT.

A single count supports this clone. The chain recombines TRBV19 with TRBJ2-5, with TRBD1 matching 8 bases. CDR1 is LNHDA, CDR2 SQIVND, per germline (reference sequence). CDR3 size: 14 residues. The ends lost 8 bases at V and 5 bases at J; junction bases unmatched: 10. In DNA form, the CDR3 reads TGTGCCAGTGCAACAGGGGGAAGGTCGGAGACCCAGTACTTC. Translated, it gives CASATGGRSETQYF.

This clone was recorded once. The chain uses TRBV5-8 and TRBJ1-5; the match to TRBD1 covers 8 bases. Trimming took 4 bases from V and 3 from J; bases not matched to a gene: 9. Germline assignment: CDR1 SGHTS and CDR2 YDEGEE. This CDR3 has 16 residues. Here the CDR3 DNA reads TGTGCCAGCAGCACCAGGACAGGGTCCTTCAATCAGCCCCAGCATTTT. It translates to CASSTRTGSFNQPQHF.

This chain links TRBV28 with TRBJ2-3, with TRBD2 identical over 10 bases. The germline V gene has CDR1 MDHEN and CDR2 SYDVKM. The CDR3 runs 17 residues. The ends lost 1 base at V and 0 bases at J; junction bases unmatched: 4. The CDR3 here is CASSLLILAGSTDTQYF. Written as DNA, the CDR3 is TGTGCCAGCAGTTTATTGATACTAGCGGGAAGCACAGATACGCAGTATTTT.

The V and J genes are TRBV29-1 and TRBJ2-3, with D possibly TRBD2 on 6 matching bases. The CDR3 spans 12 residues. V dropped 4 bases and J dropped 11 bases, with 16 bases sitting between them. CDR1 and CDR2 from the germline V gene are SQVTM and ANQGSEA. The CDR3 region has the DNA TGCAGCGTTGGAGACCCGGGAGAGGGGCAGTATTTT. It encodes CSVGDPGEGQYF.

V and J are TRBV7-8 and TRBJ2-1, with 13 bases identical to TRBD2. Unmatched junction bases numbered 12, after V lost 5 bases and J lost 2 bases. Germline V CDR1 and CDR2: SGHVS, FQNEAQ. There are 19 residues in the CDR3. CDR3 DNA: TGTGCCAGCAGCCAAGCTACGCGACTAGCGGGAGGCCCCTACAATGAGCAGTTCTTC. This encodes CASSQATRLAGGPYNEQFF.

The CDR3 sequence: CASGETGTSSYNEQFF. The CDR3 bases are TGTGCTAGTGGGGAAACCGGGACTAGCTCCTACAATGAGCAGTTCTTC. The gene calls are TRBV12-5 and TRBJ2-1; 8 nucleotides agree with TRBD2. Germline lookup yields CDR1 LGHNT and CDR2 FRNRAP. The CDR3 totals 16 residues. The J segment lost 0 bases and the V segment lost 6 bases, leaving 7 bases of the junction unmatched.

The rearrangement joins TRBV19 to TRBJ1-4, with 12 bases matching TRBD1. Germline V gene sequence: CDR1 LNHDA, CDR2 SQIVND (reference sequence). This CDR3 contains 14 residues. The ends lost 6 bases at V and 8 bases at J; junction bases unmatched: 4. CDR3 nucleotide sequence: TGTGCCAGTAGGGGACAGGGGGCGAGCGAAAAACTGTTTTTT. Residues: CASRGQGASEKLFF.